This TCR beta chain was identified during a study of a mutant IDH1 vaccine in newly diagnosed glioma. Time point of the sample: week 47, end of study. Each vaccine dose was 300 ug of mutant IDH1 20-mer peptide, with topical imiquimod. V dropped 3 bases and J dropped 7 bases, with 13 bases sitting between them. Germline V gene sequence: CDR1 LNHNV, CDR2 YYDKDF (reference sequence). The CDR3 has 14 residues. Some clones are missing from TCRdb's copy, which holds only in-frame ones; the method was immunoSEQ multiplex PCR. The sample has 10,000 to 15,000 clones, roughly 79% seen once. This clone turned up a few times. Its antigen remains unidentified.

Here the sequenced sample was PBMCs, taken from a glioma patient whose treatment included an IDH1 peptide vaccine. The TCR sequence derives from a woman between 40 and 50 years old with glioma. The rearrangement links TRBV15 to TRBJ1-5; D call uncertain. CDR3 in amino acids: CATSSIGPGQPQHF. CDR3 sequence (DNA): TGTGCCACCAGCAGTATAGGACCAGGCCAGCCCCAGCATTTT.